The TCR beta chain under discussion was sequenced for a study of vaccination effects on CD4 cells after COVID-19. Regarding the study as a whole: Both infection-induced and vaccine-induced clones contracted markedly at late post-vaccination timepoints.

As regards this clone: Its specificity is not known.

Antigen-specific CD4+ T cells expanded by the ViraFEST assay with viral peptide pools were then sequenced. Cultured cells yielded isolated CD4+ T cells after around 10 days. Nucleocapsid antibodies stayed negative before and after vaccination, showing no earlier SARS-CoV-2 infection. Some clones are missing from TCRdb's copy, which holds only in-frame ones; the method was immunoSEQ multiplex PCR. The sample holds roughly 20,000 clones; 65% to 80% are singletons and the top ten take about 9.9%. There are 14 residues in the CDR3. Between the trimmed V and J ends, which lost 1 base and 3 bases, there was a span of 9 bases. The germline gives CDR1 KGHSH, CDR2 LQKENI.

The receptor was derived from a human donor who received a COVID-19 vaccine. The gene calls are TRBV18 and TRBJ1-2; D remains unclear. Sequences were derived from CD4+ T cells from PBMCs cultured with HCoV-NL63 spike peptides, sampled before COVID-19 vaccination. The CDR3 protein is CASSPQGTDYGYTF. The CDR3, as DNA: TGTGCCAGCTCACCACAGGGAACGGACTATGGCTACACCTTC.